Presented here are 30 T cell receptor beta chains from one specimen sequenced in a study of blood T cell repertoires in COVID-19. The protocol was immunoSEQ multiplex PCR, while the TCRdb copy is restricted to in-frame clones and leaves out a portion. The sample holds about 200,000 clones; roughly 81% are singletons and the top ten take almost 5%. The sequencing sample was made of peripheral blood. These receptors originate from a woman at least 80 years old with acute or convalescent COVID-19.

V is TRBV10-3 and J is TRBJ2-7; 7 bases match TRBD1. Per the germline V gene, CDR1 is ENHRY and CDR2 is SYGVKD. The CDR3 is 13 amino acids. V shed 7 bases and J 2 bases; nucleotides not matched to a gene: 5. For the CDR3, the DNA is TGTGCCATCAAACCGGGACAGCCCTACGAGCAGTACTTC. As protein: CAIKPGQPYEQYF.

The genes are TRBV19 and TRBJ2-1; 8 bases agree with TRBD1. The germline V gene has CDR1 LNHDA and CDR2 SQIVND (reference sequence). The J segment lost 8 bases and the V segment lost 2 bases, leaving 11 bases of the junction unmatched. The CDR3 spans 16 residues. CDR3 in DNA: TGTGCCAGTAGTATAACCCCCAGGACAGGGTACGATGAGCAGTTCTTC. Residues: CASSITPRTGYDEQFF. The full variable domain, its missing parts supplied by reference TRBV19 and TRBJ2-1, is DGGITQSPKYLFRKEGQNVTLSCEQNLNHDAMYWYRQDPGQGLRLIYYSQIVNDFQKGDIAEGYSVSREKKESFPLTVTSAQKNPTAFYLCASSITPRTGYDEQFFGPGTRLTVL.

The genes are TRBV5-1 and TRBJ1-4, with D unclear. The CDR3 is 15 residues long. V was clipped by 2 bases and J by 4 bases, with 12 bases between them. The germline gives CDR1 SGHRS, CDR2 YFSETQ. This CDR3 reads CASSLRTADNEKLFF. CDR3 sequence (DNA): TGCGCCAGCAGCTTACGGACTGCCGATAATGAAAAACTGTTTTTT.

This chain connects TRBV5-8 to TRBJ1-2; D not resolved. The CDR3 is 13 residues long. V lost 1 base to trimming and J lost 7 bases, with 11 bases between them. Germline values: CDR1 SGHTS, CDR2 YDEGEE. In DNA form, the CDR3 reads TGTGCCAGCAGCTTGCGGGGTAGCCGTGGCTACACCTTC. Translated, it gives CASSLRGSRGYTF.

In the case of this clone: A read error may produce the germline difference seen at one junction end. J is TRBJ2-2 and V is TRBV7-7; perhaps TRBD1 as D (6 bases). Germline loops: CDR1 SSHAT, CDR2 FNYEAQ (reference sequence). This CDR3 has 16 residues. CDR3 sequence (DNA): TGTGCTAGCAGCCTCAATGAGTATTACAGGGCCGGGGAGCTGTTTTTT. It yields the protein CASSLNEYYRAGELFF. Drawing the rest from reference TRBV7-7 and TRBJ2-2, the complete variable domain is GAGVSQSPRYKVTKRGQDVTLRCDPISSHATLYWYQQALGQGPEFLTYFNYEAQPDKSGLPSDRFSAERPEGSISTLTIQRTEQRDSAMYRCASSLNEYYRAGELFFGEGSRLTVL.

The rearrangement links TRBV7-2 to TRBJ1-4; 7 bases map to TRBD1. Germline CDR1 reads SGHTA; CDR2 reads FQGNSA. There are 15 residues in the CDR3. Unmatched junction bases numbered 10, after V lost 5 bases and J lost 7 bases. DNA of the CDR3: TGTGCCAGCAGCGGGCAGACAGGGATTGGTGAAAAACTGTTTTTT. Its protein product is CASSGQTGIGEKLFF.

The chain links TRBV4-2 to TRBJ2-3, with D tentatively TRBD2 (6 bases). The CDR3 consists of 16 residues. In germline, CDR1 is LGHNA, CDR2 YNFKEQ. V gave up 1 base and J gave up 1 base, with 12 bases separating them. The CDR3 is CASSQGRSGGTDTQYF. Here the CDR3 DNA reads TGTGCCAGCAGCCAAGGGAGGTCGGGAGGCACAGATACGCAGTATTTT.

The CDR3 nucleotides read TGTGCCAGCAGTGACGAATATAGCGGGCACGCGGAAGATACGCAGTATTTT. Protein product: CASSDEYSGHAEDTQYF. The chain links TRBV6-4 to TRBJ2-3; 7 nucleotides agree with TRBD2. Germline V lookup: CDR1 MRHNA, CDR2 SNTAGT. The CDR3 is 17 residues long. With 2 bases clipped from V and 5 bases from J, the junction kept 13 bases outside the gene matches.

This rearrangement joins TRBV7-3 to TRBJ2-1; TRBD2 matches at 9 bases. The length of the CDR3 is 15 residues. Germline CDR1 and CDR2: SGHTA and FQGTGA. V shed 4 bases and J 4 bases; nucleotides not matched to a gene: 5. CDR3 residues: CASSSEGLAYNEQFF. In DNA, the CDR3 is TGTGCCAGCAGCTCCGAAGGACTAGCGTACAATGAGCAGTTCTTC.

CDR3 in DNA: TGTGCCAGCGGGGGGTGGACAGGCGGAAACACCATATATTTT. It codes for CASGGWTGGNTIYF. The V gene is TRBV2, the J gene TRBJ1-3; 7 bases fit TRBD1. V shed 8 bases and J 4 bases; nucleotides not matched to a gene: 8. The CDR3 length is 14 residues. Per germline, CDR1 SNHLY and CDR2 FYNNEI.

V usage is TRBV7-9 and J usage is TRBJ1-2, with a tentative D call TRBD1 (5 bases). Germline lookup yields CDR1 SEHNR and CDR2 FQNEAQ (reference sequence). The CDR3 is made up of 11 amino acids. Deletions cut 5 bases from V and 13 bases from J, with 14 bases between. CDR3 amino acids: CASSPYQGVTF. The CDR3 nucleotides are TGTGCCAGCAGCCCCTACCAGGGTGTCACCTTC.

V and J are TRBV5-1 and TRBJ1-5, with 9 positions matching TRBD1. Per the germline V gene, CDR1 is SGHRS and CDR2 is YFSETQ. The CDR3 is 15 amino acids. V trimming: 4 bases; J trimming: 3 bases; junction bases outside the gene matches: 5. The chain's CDR3 is CASSPRTGDNQPQHF. The CDR3 DNA is TGCGCCAGCAGCCCAAGGACAGGGGACAATCAGCCCCAGCATTTT. Complete variable domain (other parts from reference TRBV5-1 and TRBJ1-5): KAGVTQTPRYLIKTRGQQVTLSCSPISGHRSVSWYQQTPGQGLQFLFEYFSETQRNKGNFPGRFSGRQFSNSRSEMNVSTLELGDSALYLCASSPRTGDNQPQHFGDGTRLSIL.

V usage is TRBV2 and J usage is TRBJ1-1, with D tentatively TRBD1 (5 bases). This CDR3 is built from 12 residues. Germline CDR1 reads SNHLY; CDR2 reads FYNNEI. Trimming cost V 6 bases and J 6 bases, with 11 bases left between them. The chain's CDR3 is CASRSDMAEAFF. The DNA for the CDR3 is TGTGCCAGCAGATCGGACATGGCTGAAGCTTTCTTT.

The V gene is TRBV6-5, the J gene TRBJ1-2; 10 bases are a match to TRBD1. The CDR3 has 15 residues. Germline CDR1 and CDR2: MNHEY and SVGAGI. V lost 6 bases, J lost 4 bases, and 8 bases stayed unmatched. The chain's CDR3 is CASRDYRDRGYGYTF. CDR3 nucleotides: TGTGCCAGCAGGGACTACCGGGACAGGGGCTATGGCTACACCTTC.

The V call is TRBV5-6, the J call TRBJ1-4; 9 bases line up with TRBD1. The CDR3 is made up of 19 amino acids. Germline CDR1 SGHDT, CDR2 YYEEEE. V shed 5 bases, J shed 4 bases, and the junction held 18 bases outside the gene matches. The CDR3 sequence is CASSSGTGYFGVGNEKLFF. CDR3 DNA: TGTGCCAGCAGTAGTGGGACAGGGTATTTTGGAGTCGGTAATGAAAAACTGTTTTTT. The full variable domain, with the rest looked up from reference TRBV5-6 and TRBJ1-4, is DAGVTQSPTHLIKTRGQQVTLRCSPKSGHDTVSWYQQALGQGPQFIFQYYEEEERQRGNFPDRFSGHQFPNYSSELNVNALLLGDSALYLCASSSGTGYFGVGNEKLFFGSGTQLSVL.

This chain joins TRBV9 and TRBJ2-5; 14 nucleotides agree with TRBD2. Unmatched junction bases numbered 9, after V lost 3 bases and J lost 5 bases. Per germline, CDR1 SGDLS and CDR2 YYNGEE. CDR3 size: 17 residues. The CDR3 nucleotides read TGTGCCAGCAGCGGGGGGACTAGCGGGAGTTTAGAGGAGACCCAGTACTTC. Translation gives CASSGGTSGSLEETQYF. Complete variable domain (other parts from reference TRBV9 and TRBJ2-5): DSGVTQTPKHLITATGQRVTLRCSPRSGDLSVYWYQQSLDQGLQFLIQYYNGEERAKGNILERFSAQQFPDLHSELNLSSLELGDSALYFCASSGGTSGSLEETQYFGPGTRLLVL.

As concerns this clone: One end of the junction does not line up with germline, which may come from a read error. The chain recombines TRBV3-1 (or the pseudogene TRBV3-2) with TRBJ1-1, with a weak D call TRBD1 (5 bases). The CDR3 has 13 amino acids. Germline CDR1 LGHDT, CDR2 YNNKEL (reference sequence). CDR3 bases: TGTGCCAGCAGCCAAGGGTACGGGACTGATGCTTTCTTT. Translated, it gives CASSQGYGTDAFF.

The count of this clone is one. The chain carries TRBV6-1 and TRBJ1-2, with D hard to call. CDR3 length: 14 amino acids. Trimming took 1 base from V and 2 from J, leaving 8 bases between them. Germline CDR1 is MNHNS and CDR2 is SASEGT. DNA for the CDR3: TGTGCCAGCAGTGAAGGAGGCACGAACTATGGCTACACCTTC. It is translated as CASSEGGTNYGYTF.

The V gene is TRBV7-2, the J gene TRBJ2-3; 11 bases are shared with TRBD2. V trimming: 5 bases; J trimming: 3 bases; junction bases outside the gene matches: 7. The CDR3 spans 16 residues. Germline values: CDR1 SGHTA, CDR2 FQGNSA. DNA for the CDR3: TGTGCCAGCAGCCCCCAACTAGCGGGAGTAACAGATACGCAGTATTTT. Protein: CASSPQLAGVTDTQYF.

The chain is built from TRBV5-1 and TRBJ2-5; the D is unclear. CDR3 length: 15 residues. Germline CDR1 SGHRS, CDR2 YFSETQ. V lost 2 bases, J lost 0 bases, and 11 bases lay in between. DNA of the CDR3: TGCGCCAGCAGCTTACAAGCGACGCACCAAGAGACCCAGTACTTC. Amino acid sequence: CASSLQATHQETQYF.

The chain recombines TRBV7-9 with TRBJ1-2; tentatively, D is TRBD1 (5 bases). Germline CDR1 reads SEHNR; CDR2 reads FQNEAQ (reference sequence). The CDR3 covers 14 residues. V shed 1 base and J shed 3 bases, with 9 bases lying between them. CDR3 sequence: CASSLGDWYYGYTF. The CDR3 nucleotides read TGTGCCAGCAGCTTAGGGGACTGGTACTATGGCTACACCTTC.

The rearrangement joins TRBV5-6 to TRBJ1-1; maybe TRBD1 (5 bases). CDR3 size: 14 residues. V gave up 7 bases and J gave up 7 bases, with 20 bases separating them. Per the germline V gene, CDR1 is SGHDT and CDR2 is YYEEEE. The CDR3 is CASQRTMGLGEAFF. CDR3 coding DNA: TGTGCCAGCCAGCGAACGATGGGGCTTGGTGAAGCTTTCTTT.

Here the CDR3 reads CASSVGGSLRYNEQFF. Written as DNA, the CDR3 is TGTGCCAGCAGCGTAGGCGGATCCTTGAGGTACAATGAGCAGTTCTTC. The V gene is TRBV9, the J gene TRBJ2-1; D is unclear. The CDR3 covers 16 residues. V dropped 0 bases and J dropped 4 bases, with 14 bases sitting between them. Germline V CDR1 and CDR2: SGDLS, YYNGEE.

The rearrangement links TRBV11-2 to TRBJ2-7, with no clear D. Germline V lookup: CDR1 SGHAT, CDR2 FQNNGV. The CDR3 sequence is 13 residues long. V shed 10 bases and J shed 0 bases, with 13 bases lying between them. The CDR3 sequence is CATRPVRSYEQYF. The CDR3, as DNA: TGTGCCACTAGACCCGTCCGCTCCTACGAGCAGTACTTC.

This clone was counted between two and nine times. This chain links TRBV4-3 with TRBJ1-6; weak D call: TRBD1 (5 bases). The V gene lost 0 bases and the J gene lost 11 bases, with 14 bases spanning the gap. The germline V gene has CDR1 LGHNA and CDR2 YSLEER. The CDR3 consists of 15 residues. The CDR3: CASSQDFQGRTPLHF. CDR3 DNA sequence: TGCGCCAGCAGCCAAGATTTCCAGGGCCGAACACCCCTCCACTTT.

The chain uses TRBV19 and TRBJ1-5; D uncertain. Trimming took 5 bases from V and 3 from J, leaving 8 bases between them. From germline, CDR1 is LNHDA and CDR2 SQIVND (reference sequence). The CDR3 length is 13 residues. The CDR3 loop is CASSPGFNQPQHF. Here the CDR3 DNA reads TGTGCCAGTAGTCCGGGATTCAATCAGCCCCAGCATTTT.

V is TRBV4-3 and J is TRBJ2-3; 11 bases are a match to TRBD2. J gave up 4 bases and V 1 base, and 1 base lay outside the gene matches. CDR1 and CDR2 from the germline V gene are LGHNA and YSLEER. The CDR3 has 15 amino acids. The CDR3: CASSQATSGADTQYF. The DNA for the CDR3 is TGCGCCAGCAGCCAAGCGACTAGCGGGGCAGATACGCAGTATTTT.

The rearrangement uses TRBV6-5 and TRBJ2-7, with 11 bases fitting TRBD1. This CDR3 region has 14 residues. J was trimmed by 7 bases and V by 4 bases; bases with no gene match: 6. Germline V gene data show CDR1 as MNHEY and CDR2 as SVGAGI. This CDR3 reads CASSFGQGAGEQYF. CDR3 sequence (DNA): TGTGCCAGCAGTTTCGGACAGGGGGCGGGGGAGCAGTACTTC.

The chain joins TRBV11-3 to TRBJ2-2; no definite D call. The V end lost 1 base, the J end lost 2 bases, and 8 bases lay between the germline ends. Germline V CDR1 and CDR2: SGHNT, YENEEA. CDR3 length: 15 amino acids. CDR3 loop: CASSLGHLNTGELFF. CDR3 nucleotides: TGTGCCAGCAGCTTAGGACATCTTAACACCGGGGAGCTGTTTTTT.

The CDR3 region has the DNA TGTGCCAGCAGCCAAGATCTCGCGGGGTTGGGTTCACCCCTCCACTTT. Amino acids: CASSQDLAGLGSPLHF. The rearrangement joins TRBV14 to TRBJ1-6; no clear D. Germline CDR1 SGHDN, CDR2 FVKESK. The CDR3 totals 16 residues. The V and J ends lost 0 bases and 9 bases respectively, with 15 bases between them.